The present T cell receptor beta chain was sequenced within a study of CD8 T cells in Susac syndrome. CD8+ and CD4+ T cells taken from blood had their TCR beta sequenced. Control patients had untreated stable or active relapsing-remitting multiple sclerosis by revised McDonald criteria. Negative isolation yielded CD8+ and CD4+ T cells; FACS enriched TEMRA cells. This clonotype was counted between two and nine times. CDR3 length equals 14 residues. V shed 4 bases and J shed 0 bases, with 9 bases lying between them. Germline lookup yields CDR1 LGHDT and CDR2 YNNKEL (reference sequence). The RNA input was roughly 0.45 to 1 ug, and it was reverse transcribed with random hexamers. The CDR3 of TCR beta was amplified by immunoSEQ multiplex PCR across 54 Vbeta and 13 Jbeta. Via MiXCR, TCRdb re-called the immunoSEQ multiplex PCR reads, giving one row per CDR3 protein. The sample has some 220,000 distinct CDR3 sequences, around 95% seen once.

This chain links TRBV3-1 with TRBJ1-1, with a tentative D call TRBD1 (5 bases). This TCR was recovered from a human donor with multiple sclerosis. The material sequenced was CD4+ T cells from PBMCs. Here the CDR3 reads CASSRGTVNTEAFF. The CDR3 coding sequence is TGTGCCAGCAGCCGAGGGACGGTGAACACTGAAGCTTTCTTT.